This T cell receptor (beta chain) stems from a study of control samples from healthy donors and cancer patients. V was pared by 2 bases and J by 1 base, with 17 bases between. This CDR3 comprises 17 residues. CDR1 is WSHSY, CDR2 SAAADI, per germline. Using immunoSEQ multiplex PCR, the repertoire was profiled, and TCRdb retains in-frame clones only, with some absent. The table has 40,000 to 50,000 clones, about 94% seen once; the top ten hold roughly a quarter. What was sequenced was blood. This sequence was found in a man aged 60-69 years in good health. The chain uses TRBV10-2 and TRBJ1-1, with D possibly being TRBD1 (5 bases). The CDR3 region is CASSEMGRRGRNTEAFF. CDR3 bases: TGCGCCAGCAGTGAGATGGGGCGCCGGGGACGGAACACTGAAGCTTTCTTT.